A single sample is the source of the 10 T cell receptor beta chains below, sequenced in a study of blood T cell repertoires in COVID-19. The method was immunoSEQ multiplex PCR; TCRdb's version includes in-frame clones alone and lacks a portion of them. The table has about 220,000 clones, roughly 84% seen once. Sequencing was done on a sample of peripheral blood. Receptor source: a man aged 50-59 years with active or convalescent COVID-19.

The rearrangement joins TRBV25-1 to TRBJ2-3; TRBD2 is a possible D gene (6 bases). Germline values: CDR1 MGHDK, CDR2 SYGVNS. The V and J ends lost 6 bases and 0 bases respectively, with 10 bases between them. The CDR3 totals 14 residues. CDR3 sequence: CASRDYYSTDTQYF. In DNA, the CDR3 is TGTGCCAGCAGGGACTACTATAGCACAGATACGCAGTATTTT.

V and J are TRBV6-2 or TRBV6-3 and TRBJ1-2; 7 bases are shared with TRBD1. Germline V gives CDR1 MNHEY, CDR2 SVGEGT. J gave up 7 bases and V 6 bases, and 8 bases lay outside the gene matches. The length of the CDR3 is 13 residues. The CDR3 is CASSRDRVSGYTF. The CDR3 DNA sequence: TGTGCCAGCAGCCGCGACAGGGTCAGTGGCTACACCTTC.

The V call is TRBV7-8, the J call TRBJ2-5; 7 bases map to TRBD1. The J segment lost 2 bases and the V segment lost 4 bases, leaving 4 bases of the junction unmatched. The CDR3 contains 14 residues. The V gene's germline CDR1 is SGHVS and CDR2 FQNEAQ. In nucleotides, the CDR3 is TGTGCCAGCAGCTGGAACAGGGGACAAGAGACCCAGTACTTC. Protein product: CASSWNRGQETQYF.

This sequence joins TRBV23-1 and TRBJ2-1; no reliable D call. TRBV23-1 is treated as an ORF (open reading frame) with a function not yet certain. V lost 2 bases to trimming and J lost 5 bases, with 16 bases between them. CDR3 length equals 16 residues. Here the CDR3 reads CASSQATPPSDNEQFF. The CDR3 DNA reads TGCGCCAGCAGTCAAGCGACACCCCCTTCGGACAATGAGCAGTTCTTC.

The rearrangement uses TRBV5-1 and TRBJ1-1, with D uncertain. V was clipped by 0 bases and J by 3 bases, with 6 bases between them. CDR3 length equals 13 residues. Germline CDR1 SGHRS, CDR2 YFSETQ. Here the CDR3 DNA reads TGCGCCAGCAGCTTGGCCGGAGACACTGAAGCTTTCTTT. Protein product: CASSLAGDTEAFF.

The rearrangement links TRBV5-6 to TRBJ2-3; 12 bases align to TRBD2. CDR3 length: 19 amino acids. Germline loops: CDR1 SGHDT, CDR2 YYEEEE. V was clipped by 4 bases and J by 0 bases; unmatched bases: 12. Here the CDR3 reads CASSRTTSGGTSSTDTQYF. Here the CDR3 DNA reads TGTGCCAGCAGCCGAACTACTAGCGGGGGGACTTCTAGCACAGATACGCAGTATTTT.

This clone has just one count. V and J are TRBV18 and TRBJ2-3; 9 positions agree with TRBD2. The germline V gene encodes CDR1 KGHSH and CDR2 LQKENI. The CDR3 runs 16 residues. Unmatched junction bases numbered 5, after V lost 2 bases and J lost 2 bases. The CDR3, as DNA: TGTGCCAGCTCACCAGGGGCTAGCGGGACCACAGATACGCAGTATTTT. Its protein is CASSPGASGTTDTQYF.

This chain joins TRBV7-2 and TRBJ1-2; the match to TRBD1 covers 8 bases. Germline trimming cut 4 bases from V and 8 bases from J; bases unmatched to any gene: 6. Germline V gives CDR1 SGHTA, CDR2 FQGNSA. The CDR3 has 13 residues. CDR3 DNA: TGTGCCAGCAGCTCCCGAGGGGACAGGGGCTACACCTTC. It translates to CASSSRGDRGYTF.

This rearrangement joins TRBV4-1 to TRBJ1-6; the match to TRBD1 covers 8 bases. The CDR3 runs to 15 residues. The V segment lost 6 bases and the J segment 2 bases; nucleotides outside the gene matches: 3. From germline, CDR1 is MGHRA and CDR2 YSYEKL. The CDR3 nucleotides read TGCGCCAGCAGTCCAGGGGGCCCCTATAATTCACCCCTCCACTTT. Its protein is CASSPGGPYNSPLHF.

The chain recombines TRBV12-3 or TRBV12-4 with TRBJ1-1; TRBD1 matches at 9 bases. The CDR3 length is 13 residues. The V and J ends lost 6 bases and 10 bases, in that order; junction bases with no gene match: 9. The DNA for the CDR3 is TGTGCCAGCAGCCGTACAGGGGGCCTTGGAGCTTTCTTT. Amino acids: CASSRTGGLGAFF.